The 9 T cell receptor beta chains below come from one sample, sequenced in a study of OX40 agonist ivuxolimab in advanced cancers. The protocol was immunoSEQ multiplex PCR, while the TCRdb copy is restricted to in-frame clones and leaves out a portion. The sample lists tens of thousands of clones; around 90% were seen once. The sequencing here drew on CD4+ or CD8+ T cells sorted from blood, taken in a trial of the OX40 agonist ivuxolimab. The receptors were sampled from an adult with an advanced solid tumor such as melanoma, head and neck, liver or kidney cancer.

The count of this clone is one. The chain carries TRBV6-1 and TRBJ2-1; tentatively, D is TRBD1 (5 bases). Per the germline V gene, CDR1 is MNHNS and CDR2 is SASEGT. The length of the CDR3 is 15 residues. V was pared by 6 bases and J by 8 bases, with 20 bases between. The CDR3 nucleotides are TGTGCCAGCAGCCTTGGACATCCTCTAGACTATGAGCAGTTCTTC. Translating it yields CASSLGHPLDYEQFF.

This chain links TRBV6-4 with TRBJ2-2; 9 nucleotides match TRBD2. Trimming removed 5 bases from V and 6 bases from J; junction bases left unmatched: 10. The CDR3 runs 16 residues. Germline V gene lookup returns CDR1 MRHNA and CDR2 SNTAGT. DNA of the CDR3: TGTGCCAGCAGTCCCATAGCGGGAGAGAAGTCCGGGGAGCTGTTTTTT. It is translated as CASSPIAGEKSGELFF.

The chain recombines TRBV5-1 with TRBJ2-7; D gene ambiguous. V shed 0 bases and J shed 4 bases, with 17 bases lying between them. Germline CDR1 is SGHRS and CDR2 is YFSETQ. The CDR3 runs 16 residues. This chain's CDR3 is CASSLDIANGLYEQYF. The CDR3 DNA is TGCGCCAGCAGCTTGGATATTGCCAACGGGCTTTACGAGCAGTACTTC.

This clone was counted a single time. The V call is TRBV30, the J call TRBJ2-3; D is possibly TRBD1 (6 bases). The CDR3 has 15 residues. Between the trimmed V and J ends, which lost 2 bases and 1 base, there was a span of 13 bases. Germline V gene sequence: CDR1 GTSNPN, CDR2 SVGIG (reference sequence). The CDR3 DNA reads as TGTGCCTGGAGTTATGGCAGGGGTGGCACAGATACGCAGTATTTT. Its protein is CAWSYGRGGTDTQYF.

CDR3 DNA: TGTGCCAGCAGCGCAGAACAGAGCGGGACGCCCTACAATGAGCAGTTCTTC. Protein: CASSAEQSGTPYNEQFF. The chain employs TRBV11-3 and TRBJ2-1; 7 nucleotides line up with TRBD2. The CDR3 length is 17 residues. V gave up 5 bases and J gave up 2 bases; unmatched junction bases: 12. The germline V gene encodes CDR1 SGHNT and CDR2 YENEEA.

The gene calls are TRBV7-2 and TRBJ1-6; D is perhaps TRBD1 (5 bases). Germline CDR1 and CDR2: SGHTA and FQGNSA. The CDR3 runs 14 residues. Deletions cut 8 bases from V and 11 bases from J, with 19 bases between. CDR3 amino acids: CASARGAGYAPLHF. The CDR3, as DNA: TGTGCCAGCGCACGAGGGGCGGGGTATGCACCCCTCCACTTT.

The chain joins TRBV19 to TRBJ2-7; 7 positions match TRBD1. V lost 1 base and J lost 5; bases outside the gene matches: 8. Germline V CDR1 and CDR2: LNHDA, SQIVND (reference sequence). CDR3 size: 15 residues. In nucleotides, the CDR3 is TGTGCCAGTAGTATAGGGACAGGTCCTTTTAACGAGCAGTACTTC. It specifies CASSIGTGPFNEQYF.

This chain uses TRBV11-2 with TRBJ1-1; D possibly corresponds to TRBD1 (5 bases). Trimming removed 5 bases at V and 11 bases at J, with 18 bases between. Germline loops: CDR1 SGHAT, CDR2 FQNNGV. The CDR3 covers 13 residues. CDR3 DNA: TGTGCCAGCAGCCCTGGAGGGGCGATTGACGCTTTCTTT. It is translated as CASSPGGAIDAFF.

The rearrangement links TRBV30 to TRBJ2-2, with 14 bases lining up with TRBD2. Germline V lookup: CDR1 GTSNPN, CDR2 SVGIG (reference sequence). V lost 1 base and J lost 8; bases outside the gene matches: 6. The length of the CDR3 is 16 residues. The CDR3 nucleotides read TGTGCCTGGAGTGCGGGACTAGCGGGAGCGGTAGGGGAGCTGTTTTTT. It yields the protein CAWSAGLAGAVGELFF.